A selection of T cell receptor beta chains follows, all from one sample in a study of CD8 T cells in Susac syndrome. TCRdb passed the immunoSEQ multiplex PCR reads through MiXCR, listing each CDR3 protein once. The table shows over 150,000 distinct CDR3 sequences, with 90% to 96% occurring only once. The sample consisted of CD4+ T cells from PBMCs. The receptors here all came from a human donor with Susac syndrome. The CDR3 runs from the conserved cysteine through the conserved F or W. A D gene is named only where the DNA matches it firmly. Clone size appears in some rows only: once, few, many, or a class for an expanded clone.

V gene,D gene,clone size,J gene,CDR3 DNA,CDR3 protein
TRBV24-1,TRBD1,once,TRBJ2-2,TGTGCCACCAGTGATTCGGGACAGGGGATCGGGGAGCTGTTTTTT,CATSDSGQGIGELFF
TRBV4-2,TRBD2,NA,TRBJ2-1,TGTGCCAGCAGCCCAAGGGCGCGGGAGGGCCCTGATGAGCAGTTCTTC,CASSPRAREGPDEQFF
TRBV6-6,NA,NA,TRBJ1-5,TGTGCCAGCACCTCCGTCGGGGCTCAGCCCCAGCATTTT,CASTSVGAQPQHF
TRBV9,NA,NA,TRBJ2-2,TGTGCCAGCAGCTCCCGAGGACTACCCATCACCGGGGAGCTGTTTTTT,CASSSRGLPITGELFF
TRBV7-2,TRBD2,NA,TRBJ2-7,TGTGCCAGCAGCATTAGCGGGAGTCCCCACGAGCAGTACTTC,CASSISGSPHEQYF
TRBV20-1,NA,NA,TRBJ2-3,TGCAGTGCTATGAGGCGCACAGATACGCAGTATTTT,CSAMRRTDTQYF
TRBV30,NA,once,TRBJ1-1,TGTGCCTGGTGCCCAAACACTGAAGCTTTCTTT,CAWCPNTEAFF
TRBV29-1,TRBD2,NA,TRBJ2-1,TGCAGCGGAACTAGCGGGAGAGGGATCAATGAGCAGTTCTTC,CSGTSGRGINEQFF
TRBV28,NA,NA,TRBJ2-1,TGTGCCAGCAGTCAAGACTTCCTTAGAAACAATGAGCAGTTCTTC,CASSQDFLRNNEQFF
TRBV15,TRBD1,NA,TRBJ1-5,TGTGCCACCAGCAAACAGGGGGGGGCGGGCCAGCCCCAGCATTTT,CATSKQGGAGQPQHF
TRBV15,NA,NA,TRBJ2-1,TGTGCCACCAGCAGAGATATGGGCCAAAACAATGAGCAGTTCTTC,CATSRDMGQNNEQFF
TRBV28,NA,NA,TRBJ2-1,TGTGCCAGCAGTACCACAGGGTTGCGCGGGAGCTCCTACAATGAGCAGTTCTTC,CASSTTGLRGSSYNEQFF
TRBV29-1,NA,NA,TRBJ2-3,TGCAGCGTTGAACCACGGTCGGATACGCAGTATTTT,CSVEPRSDTQYF
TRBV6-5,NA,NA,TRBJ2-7,TGTGCCAGCAGTGTAAACTGGGGCTCCTACGAGCAGTACTTC,CASSVNWGSYEQYF
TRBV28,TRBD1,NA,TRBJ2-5,TGTGCCAGCAGTTACCAGGACAGGGGGAAGACCCAGTACTTC,CASSYQDRGKTQYF
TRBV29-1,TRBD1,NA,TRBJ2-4,TGCAGCATTGCAGGGGGTGAGGACATTCAGTACTTC,CSIAGGEDIQYF
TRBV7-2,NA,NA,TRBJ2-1,TGTGCCAGCAGCCCGGCGGGGGCCGGAGCCTACAATGAGCAGTTCTTC,CASSPAGAGAYNEQFF